This T cell receptor (beta chain) is drawn from a study of blood T cell repertoires in COVID-19. Study information: The United States, Italy and Spain were the sources of the acute and convalescent COVID-19 samples. Sample material is recorded as cDNA or gDNA derived from T cells, B-cell-depleted T cells, or PBMCs.

The V end was cut by 4 bases, the J end by 3 bases, with 7 bases between. CDR3 length: 12 amino acids. From germline, CDR1 is SGHAT and CDR2 FQNNGV. Original data processing: From reference gene primer amplification, estimates of nucleated cell counts were derived. Sequencing was performed with immunoSEQ multiplex PCR; in TCRdb, only in-frame clones are kept and a portion is missing. V and J calls and clone size are those listed in that table; D and trimming were worked out from the DNA. The sample yields fewer than 95,000 clones, 84% seen once. Sequencing was done on a sample of peripheral blood. This TCR came from a human donor in a cohort sampled during active COVID-19. V usage is TRBV11-2 and J usage is TRBJ2-7; D unresolved. CDR3 amino acids: CASSSVSYEQYF. CDR3 nucleotide sequence: TGTGCCAGCAGCTCGGTAAGCTACGAGCAGTACTTC.